This TCR beta chain was sequenced during a study of blood T cells in healthy people across ages. Regarding the study as a whole: In older individuals, TCR beta diversity per million T cells was lower, falling roughly linearly with age.

The use of a sample-barcoded 5' primer and a J-beta primer mix characterized a second PCR of roughly 6 to 12 cycles. TCRdb ran MiXCR on the 5' RACE reads and lists one entry per CDR3 protein. The table shows about 1,400,000 distinct CDR3 sequences, with around 59% occurring only once. As regards this clonotype: No antigen is known for it.

The origin of this receptor is a man between 18 and 35 years old in good health. Sample: blood.

DNA of the CDR3: TGTGCCAGCAGCTTGACTAGCGGGGGGCCGATAGGCAATGAGCAGTTCTTC. It is translated as CASSLTSGGPIGNEQFF. The chain uses TRBV7-2 and TRBJ2-1, with 13 positions matching TRBD2. Germline CDR1 SGHTA, CDR2 FQGNSA. The CDR3 consists of 17 residues. Germline trimming cut 3 bases from V and 6 bases from J; bases unmatched to any gene: 8.